The entry that follows covers one T cell receptor beta chain sequence. The entry originates in a study of cytomegalovirus exposure and HLA in healthy donors. Germline trimming cut 3 bases from V and 6 bases from J; bases unmatched to any gene: 5. The V gene's germline CDR1 is MDHEN and CDR2 SYDVKM. CDR3 length equals 16 residues. The PCR made use of 60 Vbeta and 13 Jbeta primers. Measured with immunoSEQ multiplex PCR; TCRdb has only the in-frame clones, and not every one. The sample has 75,000 to 100,000 clones, about 78% seen once. Likely unrecorded immune exposures existed in these nominally healthy donors.

V is TRBV28 and J is TRBJ2-2; 12 nucleotides match TRBD2. This clonotype was obtained from a man aged 40-49 years in good health and CMV-seronegative. The sample consisted of PBMCs. This CDR3 reads CASSFSGTSGPGELFF. CDR3 coding DNA: TGTGCCAGCAGTTTCTCCGGGACTAGCGGGCCCGGGGAGCTGTTTTTT.